This T cell receptor beta chain was sequenced during a study of vaccination and CD4 T cells after COVID-19 (dated by TCRdb to between 2021 and 2023). In the study overall: Convalescent patients had a positive SARS-CoV-2 result on nasal swab PCR, and of these patients, about ten had mild disease and one had severe disease. The convalescent cohort included six males and four females, with two Hispanic individuals, seven Caucasians, two Asians and one multiracial person. Participants received two doses of either the Pfizer-BioNTech BNT162b2 vaccine (n=8) or the Moderna mRNA-1273 vaccine (n=2). Post-COVID blood samples were collected from convalescent patients a median of about 92 days after diagnosis, with a range of about 30 to 161 days. The time from the second vaccine dose to post-vaccine blood sampling had a median of roughly 72 days and ranged from about 12 to 241 days. Culture stimuli were overlapping spike peptide pools from SARS-CoV-2 and from the common cold coronaviruses HCoV-NL63, HCoV-OC43 and HCoV-229E. Control cultures received a CEFX viral epitope pool as the positive control, an HIV-1 Nef peptide pool as the negative control, or no peptide. In 10 COVID-19 convalescent patients and a few infection-naive healthy vaccine recipients, the spike-specific CD4+ TCR repertoire before mRNA vaccination was compared with the repertoire after mRNA vaccination.

Receptors were amplified or captured by PCR. DNA from cultured CD4+ T cells underwent TCR sequencing with the Oncomine TCR Beta short-read assay at the Johns Hopkins FTIC core. The QIAamp micro DNA kit was used to extract genomic DNA from the cultured CD4+ T cells. Oncomine TCR Beta libraries from cultured CD4+ T cells were pooled with unique dual indexes and sequenced on an Illumina iSeq 100. As for the authors' bioinformatics: Non-productive sequences were filtered out, and CDR3s that did not start with C, did not end with F or W, or were shorter than 7 amino acids were discarded. Antigen-specific clonotypes were identified with the MANAFEST web application by comparing peptide-stimulated wells with reference and other culture wells. To be called positive, a clone needed an FDR below 0.05, an odds ratio above 5, and a productive frequency above 0.1% in at least two of three replicate wells. Clonotypes that were significantly expanded in both SARS-CoV-2 spike wells and at least one common cold coronavirus spike condition were defined as cross-reactive. Using R version 3.6.1, CDR3 homology was evaluated through Levenshtein distances (stringdist) along with unrooted phylogenetic trees (ape). TCRdb reworked the public reads: Q25 trimming with fastp, MiXCR clone assembly, productive beta chains retained. Duplicate CDR3 protein sequences are folded into a single record with the most common DNA and genes. It is TCRdb's table, rather than the study itself, that gives the V and J calls and clone size. Within this sample are about 20,000 distinct CDR3 sequences, with approximately 48% of them counted one time only. Of the sample, around 6.1% is held by the ten largest clones.

The treatment or condition label corresponds to: 10-day PBMC culture with coronavirus spike peptide pools or control peptides (ViraFEST assay). The study used the ViraFEST assay, which expanded antigen-specific T cells with peptide pools and then identified expanded clonotypes by TCR sequencing. Positive SARS-CoV-2 PCR tests in the convalescent patients dated from March to December 2020, before Alpha, Beta and Delta variants emerged in the United States. Approximately 2.1 million PBMCs per well were cultured in IMDM with approximately 5% human AB serum and approximately 9.8 IU/ml IL-2, plus 10 ug/ml peptide pools. On days 3 and 7, half of the culture medium was replaced with fresh IL-2-containing medium. After ten to eleven days of culture, CD4+ T cells were isolated by negative selection using the EasySep CD4+ T cell isolation kit. PBMCs were separated from whole blood using Ficoll-Paque Plus gradient centrifugation and then either used fresh or cryopreserved at -140C. Culture conditions were generally each tested in triplicate wells.

Here is what the overall study found, with its caveats: Only a relatively small number of convalescent patients were included in the study, and early timepoints following natural infection were not analyzed. Among the post-vaccine SARS-CoV-2-reactive clones in convalescent patients, a median around 86% showed up only after vaccination, which suggests vaccine-specific priming. Although the median number of SARS-CoV-2-reactive clonotypes went up from around 19 after infection to some 38 after vaccination, the increase was not significant. Nearly all vaccine-specific clones in convalescent patients (304 of 307) were mono-reactive for SARS-CoV-2 spike rather than cross-reactive with common cold coronaviruses.

With regard to this clonotype: Its antigen has not been determined. Qualities for individual bases were not recorded, and no much larger clone is one base off.

Ends trimmed: V by 10 bases, J by 2 bases; bases unmatched to a gene: 19. For CDR1 and CDR2, the germline V gene (reference sequence) lists SEHNR and FQNEAQ. Spanning cysteine to phenylalanine, the CDR3 consists of 18 amino acids. Kept here is only the CDR3 DNA, which spans 54 bases and is read in frame from base 1. This TCR was recovered from a human donor who had recovered from COVID-19. The receptor chain draws on TRBV7-9 and TRBJ2-3, and 9 bases in between align with TRBD2. The sequencing sample was made of CD4+ T cells from blood, cultured in vitro. The CDR3 sequence is CATPLTSGGGGNTDTQYF. The DNA sequence reads TGTGCCACCCCGCTGACTAGCGGAGGGGGCGGTAACACAGATACGCAGTATTTT. The entire variable domain, with the stretches around the CDR3 drawn from the reference TRBV7-9 and TRBJ2-3 proteins, is DTGVSQNPRHKITKRGQNVTFRCDPISEHNRLYWYRQTLGQGPEFLTYFQNEAQLEKSRLLSDRFSAERPKGSFSTLEIQRTEQGDSAMYLCATPLTSGGGGNTDTQYFGPGTRLTVL.